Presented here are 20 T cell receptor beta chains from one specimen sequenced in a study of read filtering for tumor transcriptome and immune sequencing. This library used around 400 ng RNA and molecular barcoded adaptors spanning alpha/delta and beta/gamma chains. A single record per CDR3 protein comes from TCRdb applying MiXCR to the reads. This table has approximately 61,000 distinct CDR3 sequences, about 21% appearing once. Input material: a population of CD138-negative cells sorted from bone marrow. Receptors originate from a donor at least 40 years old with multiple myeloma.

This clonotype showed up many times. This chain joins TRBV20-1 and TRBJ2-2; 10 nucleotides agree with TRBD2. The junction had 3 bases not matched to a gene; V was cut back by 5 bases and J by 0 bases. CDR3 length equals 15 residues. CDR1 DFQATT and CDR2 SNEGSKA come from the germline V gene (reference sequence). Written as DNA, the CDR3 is TGCAGTGCTTTAGCGGGAGGCGCGAACACCGGGGAGCTGTTTTTT. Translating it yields CSALAGGANTGELFF.

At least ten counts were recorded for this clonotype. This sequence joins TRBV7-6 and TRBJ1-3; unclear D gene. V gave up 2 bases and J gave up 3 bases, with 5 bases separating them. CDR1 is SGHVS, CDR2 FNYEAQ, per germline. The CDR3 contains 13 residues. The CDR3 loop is CASSLTLGNTIYF. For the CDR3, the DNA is TGTGCCAGCAGCTTAACGCTTGGAAACACCATATATTTT.

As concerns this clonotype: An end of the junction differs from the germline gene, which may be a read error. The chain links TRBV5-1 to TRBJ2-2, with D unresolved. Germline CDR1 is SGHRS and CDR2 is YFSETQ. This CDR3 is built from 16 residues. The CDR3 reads CASGLPSTTVAGELFF. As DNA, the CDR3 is TGCGCCAGCGGCTTGCCGAGCACCACTGTGGCCGGGGAGCTGTTTTTT.

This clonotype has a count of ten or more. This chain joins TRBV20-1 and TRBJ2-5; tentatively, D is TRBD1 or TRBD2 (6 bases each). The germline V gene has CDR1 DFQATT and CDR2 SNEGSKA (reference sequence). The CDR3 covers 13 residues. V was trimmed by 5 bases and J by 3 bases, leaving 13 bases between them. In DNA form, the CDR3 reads TGCAGTGCTCCCAAGGGGGGAGAAGAGACCCAGTACTTC. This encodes CSAPKGGEETQYF.

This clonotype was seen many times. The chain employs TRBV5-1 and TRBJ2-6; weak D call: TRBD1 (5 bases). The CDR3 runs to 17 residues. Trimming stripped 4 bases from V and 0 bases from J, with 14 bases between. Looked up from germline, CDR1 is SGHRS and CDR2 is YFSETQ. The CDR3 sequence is CASSDDSIYSGANVLTF. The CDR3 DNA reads TGCGCCAGCAGCGACGACAGTATTTACTCTGGGGCCAACGTCCTGACTTTC.

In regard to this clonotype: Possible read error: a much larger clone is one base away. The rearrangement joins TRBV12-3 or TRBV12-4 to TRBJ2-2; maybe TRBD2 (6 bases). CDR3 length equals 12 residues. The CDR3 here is CASSFYTGGLFF. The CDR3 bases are TGTGCCAGCAGTTTTTACACCGGGGGGCTGTTTTTT.

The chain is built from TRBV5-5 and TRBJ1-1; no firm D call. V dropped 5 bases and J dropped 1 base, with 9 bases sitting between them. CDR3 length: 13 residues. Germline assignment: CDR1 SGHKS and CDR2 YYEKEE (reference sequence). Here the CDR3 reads CASRTQENTEAFF. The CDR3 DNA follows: TGTGCCAGCAGGACCCAGGAGAACACTGAAGCTTTCTTT.

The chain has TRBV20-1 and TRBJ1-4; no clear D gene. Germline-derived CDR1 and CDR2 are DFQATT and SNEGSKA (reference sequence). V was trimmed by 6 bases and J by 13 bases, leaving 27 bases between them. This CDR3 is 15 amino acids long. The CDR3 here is CSANPPWATRKSLFF. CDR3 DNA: TGCAGTGCGAACCCCCCCTGGGCCACTAGAAAATCACTGTTTTTT.

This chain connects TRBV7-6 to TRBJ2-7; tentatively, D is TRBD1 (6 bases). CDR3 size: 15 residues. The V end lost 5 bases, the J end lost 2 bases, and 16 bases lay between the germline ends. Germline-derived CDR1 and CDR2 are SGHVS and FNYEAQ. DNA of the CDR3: TGTGCCAGCAGCCTGGGTGGGACACCGGCCTACGAGCAGTACTTC. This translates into CASSLGGTPAYEQYF.

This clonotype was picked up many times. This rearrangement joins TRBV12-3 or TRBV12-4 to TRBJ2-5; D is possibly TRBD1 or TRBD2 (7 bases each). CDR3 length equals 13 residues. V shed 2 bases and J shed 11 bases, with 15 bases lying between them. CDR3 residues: CASSLTAGTAQYF. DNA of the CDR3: TGTGCCAGCAGTTTAACAGCGGGGACAGCTCAGTACTTC.

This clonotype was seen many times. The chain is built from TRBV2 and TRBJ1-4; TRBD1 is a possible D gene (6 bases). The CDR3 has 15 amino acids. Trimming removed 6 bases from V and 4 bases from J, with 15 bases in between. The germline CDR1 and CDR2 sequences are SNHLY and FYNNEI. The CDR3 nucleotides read TGTGCCAGCAGGCCCGTGGCAGGGGTTAATGAAAAACTGTTTTTT. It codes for CASRPVAGVNEKLFF.

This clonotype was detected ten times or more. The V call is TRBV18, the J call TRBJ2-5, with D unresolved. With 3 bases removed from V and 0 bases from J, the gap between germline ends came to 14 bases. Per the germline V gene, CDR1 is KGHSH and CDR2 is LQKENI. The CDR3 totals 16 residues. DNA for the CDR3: TGTGCCAGCTCACCCCGCGGAAACAGACACCAAGAGACCCAGTACTTC. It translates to CASSPRGNRHQETQYF.

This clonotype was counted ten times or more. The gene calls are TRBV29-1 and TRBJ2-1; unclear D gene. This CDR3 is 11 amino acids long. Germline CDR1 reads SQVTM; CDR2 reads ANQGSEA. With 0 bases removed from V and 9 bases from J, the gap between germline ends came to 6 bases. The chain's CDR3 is CSVEEVSEQFF. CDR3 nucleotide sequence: TGCAGCGTTGAAGAGGTCAGTGAGCAGTTCTTC.

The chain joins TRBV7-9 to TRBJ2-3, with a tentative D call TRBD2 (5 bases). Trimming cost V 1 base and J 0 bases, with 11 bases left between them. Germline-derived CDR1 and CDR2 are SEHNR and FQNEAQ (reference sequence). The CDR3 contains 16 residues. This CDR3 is CASSLVPAVSTDTQYF. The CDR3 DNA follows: TGTGCCAGCAGCTTAGTCCCAGCGGTTAGCACAGATACGCAGTATTTT.

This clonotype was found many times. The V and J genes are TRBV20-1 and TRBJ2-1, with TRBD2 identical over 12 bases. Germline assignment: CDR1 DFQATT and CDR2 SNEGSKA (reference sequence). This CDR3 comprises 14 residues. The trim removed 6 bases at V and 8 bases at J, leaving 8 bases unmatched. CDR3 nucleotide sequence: TGCAGTGCAGCATCTAGCGGGGGGGGCGATGAGCAGTTCTTC. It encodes CSAASSGGGDEQFF.

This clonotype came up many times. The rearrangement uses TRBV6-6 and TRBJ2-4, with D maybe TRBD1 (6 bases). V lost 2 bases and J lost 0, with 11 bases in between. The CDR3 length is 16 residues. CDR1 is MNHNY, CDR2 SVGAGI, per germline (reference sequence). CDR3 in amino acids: CASSYKDRLAKNIQYF. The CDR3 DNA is TGTGCCAGCAGTTACAAGGACAGACTAGCCAAAAACATTCAGTACTTC.

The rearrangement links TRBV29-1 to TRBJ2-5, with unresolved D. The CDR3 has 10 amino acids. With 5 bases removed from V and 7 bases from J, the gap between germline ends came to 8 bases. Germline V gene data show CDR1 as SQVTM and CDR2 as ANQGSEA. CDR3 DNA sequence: TGCAGCGTTATCGATGGGACCCAGTACTTC. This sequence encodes CSVIDGTQYF.

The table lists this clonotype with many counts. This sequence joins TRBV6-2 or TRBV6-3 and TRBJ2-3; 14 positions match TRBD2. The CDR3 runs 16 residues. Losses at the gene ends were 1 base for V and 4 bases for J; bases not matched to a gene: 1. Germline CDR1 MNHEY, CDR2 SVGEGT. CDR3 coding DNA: TGTGCCAGCAGTTACTGGACTAGCGGGAGGCCAGATACGCAGTATTTT. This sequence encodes CASSYWTSGRPDTQYF.

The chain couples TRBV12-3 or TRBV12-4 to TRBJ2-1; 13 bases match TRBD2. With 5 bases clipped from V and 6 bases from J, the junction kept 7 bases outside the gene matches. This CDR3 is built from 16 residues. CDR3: CASSPRTSGGSNEQFF. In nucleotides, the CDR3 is TGTGCCAGCAGTCCGCGGACTAGCGGGGGTAGCAATGAGCAGTTCTTC.

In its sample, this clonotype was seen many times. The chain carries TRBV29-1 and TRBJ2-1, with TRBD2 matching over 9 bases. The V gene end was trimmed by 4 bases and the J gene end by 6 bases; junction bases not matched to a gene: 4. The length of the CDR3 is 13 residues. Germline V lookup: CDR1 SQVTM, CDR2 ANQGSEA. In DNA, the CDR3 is TGCAGCGTTGCTGCGGGAGGGGGCAATGAGCAGTTCTTC. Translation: CSVAAGGGNEQFF.